These 12 T cell receptor beta chains originate from one sample sequenced in a study of blood T cell dynamics during melanoma immunotherapy. Only in-frame clones appear in the TCRdb table, and some are missing; sequencing was by immunoSEQ multiplex PCR. The profile shows more than 8,500 clones, approximately 86% of them singletons. The time point denotes: pre-treatment baseline. The source was blood, collected from a patient treated with checkpoint blockade. These receptor sequences come from a human donor with melanoma.

The chain carries TRBV11-2 and TRBJ2-3; D call uncertain. This CDR3 comprises 14 residues. Germline loops: CDR1 SGHAT, CDR2 FQNNGV. V lost 5 bases and J lost 4, with 13 bases in between. CDR3: CASSLLAGSDTQYF. CDR3 nucleotide sequence: TGTGCCAGCAGCCTGCTCGCCGGCTCAGATACGCAGTATTTT.

The gene calls are TRBV28 and TRBJ1-6, with D unclear. The CDR3 consists of 14 residues. V was shortened by 3 bases and J by 5 bases, with 8 bases between the two germline ends. The germline V gene has CDR1 MDHEN and CDR2 SYDVKM. The CDR3 DNA is TGTGCCAGCAGTTTTCTGGCAGATAATTCACCCCTCCACTTT. Encoded protein: CASSFLADNSPLHF.

The CDR3 loop reads CASSTPRQVSNQPQHF. In DNA, the CDR3 is TGTGCCAGTAGTACCCCCCGACAGGTTAGCAATCAGCCCCAGCATTTT. V gene TRBV19 combines with J gene TRBJ1-5; tentatively, D is TRBD1 (6 bases). This CDR3 has 16 residues. The V gene lost 4 bases and the J gene lost 0 bases, with 13 bases spanning the gap. Germline V lookup: CDR1 LNHDA, CDR2 SQIVND (reference sequence).

The V gene is TRBV6-8, the J gene TRBJ1-2, with 9 bases aligning to TRBD1. The V and J ends lost 7 bases and 2 bases, in that order; junction bases with no gene match: 5. Germline V gene sequence: CDR1 MNHGY, CDR2 SAAAGT. This CDR3 contains 14 residues. Written as DNA, the CDR3 is TGTGCCAGCACCCGACAGGGGGGAAACTATGGCTACACCTTC. As protein: CASTRQGGNYGYTF.

The rearrangement joins TRBV5-8 to TRBJ1-3; D is unresolved. This CDR3 is built from 15 residues. V lost 0 bases, J lost 0 bases, and 7 bases lay in between. Germline values: CDR1 SGHTS, CDR2 YDEGEE. In DNA, the CDR3 is TGTGCCAGCAGCTTGGGACACTTCTCTGGAAACACCATATATTTT. Translated, it gives CASSLGHFSGNTIYF. Combining the CDR3 with reference TRBV5-8 and TRBJ1-3 gives the whole variable domain EAGVTQSPTHLIKTRGQQATLRCSPISGHTSVYWYQQALGLGLQFLLWYDEGEERNRGNFPPRFSGRQFPNYSSELNVNALELEDSALYLCASSLGHFSGNTIYFGEGSWLTVV.

The genes are TRBV7-9 and TRBJ1-6, with 7 bases identical to TRBD1. Germline CDR1 SEHNR, CDR2 FQNEAQ (reference sequence). CDR3 size: 15 residues. The V and J ends lost 5 bases and 6 bases, in that order; junction bases with no gene match: 7. The CDR3 is CASSPFRDSNSPLHF. Here the CDR3 DNA reads TGTGCCAGCAGCCCCTTCCGGGACAGTAATTCACCCCTCCACTTT.

The chain is built from TRBV6-1 and TRBJ2-2; TRBD2 aligns across 10 bases. Trimming took 8 bases from V and 6 from J; bases not matched to a gene: 9. This CDR3 region has 15 residues. Germline CDR1 and CDR2: MNHNS and SASEGT. CDR3 in amino acids: CASEAGGPSSGELFF. The DNA of the CDR3 is TGTGCCAGCGAAGCGGGGGGGCCTTCATCCGGGGAGCTGTTTTTT.

This clone appeared once. The chain recombines TRBV9 with TRBJ2-2; tentatively, D is TRBD2 (6 bases). The CDR3 sequence is 13 residues long. Trimming took off 2 bases at V and 4 bases at J, with 6 bases between the two ends. CDR1 SGDLS and CDR2 YYNGEE come from the germline V gene. The CDR3 here is CASSVGGTGELFF. DNA of the CDR3: TGTGCCAGCAGCGTCGGGGGCACCGGGGAGCTGTTTTTT. The entire variable domain, with the rest obtained from reference TRBV9 and TRBJ2-2, is as follows: DSGVTQTPKHLITATGQRVTLRCSPRSGDLSVYWYQQSLDQGLQFLIQYYNGEERAKGNILERFSAQQFPDLHSELNLSSLELGDSALYFCASSVGGTGELFFGEGSRLTVL.

V usage is TRBV5-4 and J usage is TRBJ1-4; no definite D call. The CDR3 length is 16 residues. V was pared by 1 base and J by 0 bases, with 10 bases between. Germline V gene data show CDR1 as SGHNT and CDR2 as YYREEE (reference sequence). CDR3 DNA sequence: TGTGCCAGCAGCTTGTGGGCGACGACAACTAATGAAAAACTGTTTTTT. Translated, it gives CASSLWATTTNEKLFF.

V is TRBV5-1 and J is TRBJ2-1, with 9 bases lining up with TRBD2. The CDR3 contains 18 residues. After removal of 0 bases from V and 3 bases from J, the junction contained 10 bases not matched to a gene. The germline V gene encodes CDR1 SGHRS and CDR2 YFSETQ. The CDR3 DNA reads as TGCGCCAGCAGCTTGGAGGGTGCGGGGGGGCTCTTCTACAATGAGCAGTTCTTC. It is translated as CASSLEGAGGLFYNEQFF. Full variable domain (outside the CDR3, taken from reference TRBV5-1 and TRBJ2-1): KAGVTQTPRYLIKTRGQQVTLSCSPISGHRSVSWYQQTPGQGLQFLFEYFSETQRNKGNFPGRFSGRQFSNSRSEMNVSTLELGDSALYLCASSLEGAGGLFYNEQFFGPGTRLTVL.

CDR3 nucleotides: TGTGCCAGCAGCGTAGGGACTAGCGGGGTAAATGAGCAGTTCTTC. This translates into CASSVGTSGVNEQFF. The genes are TRBV9 and TRBJ2-1, with 12 bases lining up with TRBD2. This CDR3 is built from 15 residues. The V gene end was trimmed by 0 bases and the J gene end by 7 bases; junction bases not matched to a gene: 2. Germline loops: CDR1 SGDLS, CDR2 YYNGEE.

The chain recombines TRBV7-2 with TRBJ2-3, with a weak D call TRBD2 (6 bases). CDR3 size: 16 residues. CDR1 is SGHTA and CDR2 is FQGNSA in the germline V gene. V was cut by 1 base and J by 0 bases, with 11 bases left in between. The CDR3 loop is CASSLVNGGSTDTQYF. CDR3 DNA sequence: TGTGCCAGCAGCTTAGTAAACGGGGGAAGCACAGATACGCAGTATTTT.